Listed below are T cell receptor beta chains from one sample, sequenced in a study of cytomegalovirus exposure and HLA in healthy donors. Data came from immunoSEQ multiplex PCR; TCRdb stores just in-frame clones and leaves some out. There are hundreds of thousands of clones in the sample; 70% occur only once, and about 2.5% lies in the top ten. Sequencing was done on a sample of PBMCs. These receptors were obtained from a middle-aged man in good health and CMV-seropositive. CDR3s include the opening cysteine and the closing phenylalanine or tryptophan. D genes are given only for firm matches. Expanded clones get a size class; other rows say once, few or many, or leave the size out.

NA	TRBJ2-7	TRBV5-4	NA	CASSLDSGEQYF	TGTGCCAGCAGCTTGGACTCGGGGGAGCAGTACTTC
NA	TRBJ1-2	TRBV29-1	NA	CSAEGGDGLANYGYPF	TGCAGCGCAGAAGGTGGCGACGGACTAGCTAACTATGGCTACCCCTTC
NA	TRBJ1-2	TRBV7-9	TRBD1	CSSSPGQGITSHYGYTF	TGTTCCAGCAGCCCCGGACAGGGGATTACTTCACACTATGGCTACACCTTC
NA	TRBJ2-2	TRBV5-6	NA	CASSLGLLAGELFF	TGTGCCAGCAGTTTGGGGCTTCTTGCCGGGGAGCTGTTTTTT
NA	TRBJ1-5	TRBV21-1	NA	CASSTHLQGQPQHF	TGTGCCAGCAGCACTCACTTACAGGGGCAGCCCCAGCATTTT
NA	TRBJ2-2	TRBV4-3	TRBD2	CASSRGGNTGELFF	TGCGCCAGCAGCCGCGGGGGGAACACCGGGGAGCTGTTTTTT
few	TRBJ1-5	TRBV10-3	NA	CAISDPGFRQPQHF	TGTGCCATCAGTGACCCAGGGTTTCGTCAGCCCCAGCATTTT
NA	TRBJ2-1	TRBV4-1	NA	CASSQDMRDEQFF	TGCGCCAGCAGCCAAGATATGAGGGATGAGCAGTTCTTC
NA	TRBJ2-5	TRBV7-8	TRBD2	CASSPFLAGANLGQETQYF	TGTGCCAGCAGCCCGTTTCTAGCGGGGGCCAATTTGGGGCAAGAGACCCAGTACTTC
NA	TRBJ2-1	TRBV27	NA	CASSSTTGYPTYNEQFF	TGTGCCAGCAGTTCCACTACAGGGTATCCTACATACAATGAGCAGTTCTTC
NA	TRBJ2-7	TRBV2	NA	CASKGTRGTYEQYF	TGTGCCAGCAAGGGAACCAGGGGAACCTACGAGCAGTACTTC
few	TRBJ1-5	TRBV15	TRBD1	CATSPRQGQPQHF	TGTGCCACCAGCCCCCGACAGGGTCAGCCCCAGCATTTT
NA	TRBJ2-7	TRBV28	NA	CASSLIRIGQRHF	TGTGCCAGCAGTTTAATTCGAATAGGACAGCGACACTTC
few	TRBJ2-2	TRBV18	NA	CASSPRGRLRSTGELFF	TGTGCCAGCTCACCAAGGGGCCGCCTACGATCCACCGGGGAGCTGTTTTTT
once	TRBJ2-3	TRBV15	NA	CATADRTVTDTQYF	TGTGCCACCGCCGACAGGACAGTGACAGATACGCAGTATTTT
NA	TRBJ2-1	TRBV10-2	NA	CASSGTGSEQFF	TGCGCCAGCAGTGGGACTGGGAGCGAGCAGTTCTTC
NA	TRBJ1-6	TRBV5-4	NA	CASSLVGGINNSPLHF	TGTGCCAGCAGCTTGGTGGGGGGGATTAATAATTCACCCCTCCACTTT
NA	TRBJ1-5	TRBV7-2	NA	CASSSNSNQPQHF	TGTGCCAGCAGCTCCAATAGCAATCAGCCCCAGCATTTT